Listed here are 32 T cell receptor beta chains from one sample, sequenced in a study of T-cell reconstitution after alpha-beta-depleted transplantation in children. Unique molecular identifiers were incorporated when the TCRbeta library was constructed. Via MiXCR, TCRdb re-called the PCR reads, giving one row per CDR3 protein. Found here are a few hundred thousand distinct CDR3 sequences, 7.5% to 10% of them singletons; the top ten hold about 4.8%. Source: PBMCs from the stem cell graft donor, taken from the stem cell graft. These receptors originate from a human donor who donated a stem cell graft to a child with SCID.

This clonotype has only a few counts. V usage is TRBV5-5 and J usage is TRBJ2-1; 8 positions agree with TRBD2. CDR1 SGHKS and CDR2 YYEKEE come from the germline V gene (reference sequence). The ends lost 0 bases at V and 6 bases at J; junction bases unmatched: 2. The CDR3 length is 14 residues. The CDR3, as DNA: TGTGCCAGCAGCTTGGGACTAGCGATCAATGAGCAGTTCTTC. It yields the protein CASSLGLAINEQFF.

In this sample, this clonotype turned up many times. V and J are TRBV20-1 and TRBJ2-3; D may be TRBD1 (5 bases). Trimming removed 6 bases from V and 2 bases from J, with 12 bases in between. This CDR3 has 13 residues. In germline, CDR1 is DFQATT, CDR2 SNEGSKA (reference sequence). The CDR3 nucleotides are TGCAGTGCCAGGGATGAAACCACAGATACGCAGTATTTT. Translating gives CSARDETTDTQYF.

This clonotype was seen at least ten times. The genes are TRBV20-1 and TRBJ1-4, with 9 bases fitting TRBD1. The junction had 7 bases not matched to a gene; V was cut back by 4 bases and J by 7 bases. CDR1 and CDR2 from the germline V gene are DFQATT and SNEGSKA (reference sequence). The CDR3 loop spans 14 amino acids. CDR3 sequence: CSANTGGGGEKLFF. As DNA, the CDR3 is TGCAGTGCTAATACAGGGGGCGGAGGTGAAAAACTGTTTTTT.

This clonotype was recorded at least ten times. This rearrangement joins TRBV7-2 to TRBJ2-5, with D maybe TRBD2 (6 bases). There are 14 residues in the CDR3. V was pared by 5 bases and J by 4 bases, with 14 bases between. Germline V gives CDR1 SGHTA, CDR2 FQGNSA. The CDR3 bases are TGTGCCAGCAGCCCCCCGGGAGTAGTAGAGACCCAGTACTTC. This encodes CASSPPGVVETQYF. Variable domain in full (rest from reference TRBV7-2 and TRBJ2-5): GAGVSQSPSNKVTEKGKDVELRCDPISGHTALYWYRQSLGQGLEFLIYFQGNSAPDKSGLPSDRFSAERTGGSVSTLTIQRTQQEDSAVYLCASSPPGVVETQYFGPGTRLLVL.

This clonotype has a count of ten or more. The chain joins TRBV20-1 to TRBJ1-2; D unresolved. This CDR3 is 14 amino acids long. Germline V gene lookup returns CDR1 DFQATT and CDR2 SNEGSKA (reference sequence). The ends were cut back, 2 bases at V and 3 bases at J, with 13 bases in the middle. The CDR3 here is CSARSPERDYGYTF. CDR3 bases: TGCAGTGCTAGATCTCCAGAAAGGGACTATGGCTACACCTTC.

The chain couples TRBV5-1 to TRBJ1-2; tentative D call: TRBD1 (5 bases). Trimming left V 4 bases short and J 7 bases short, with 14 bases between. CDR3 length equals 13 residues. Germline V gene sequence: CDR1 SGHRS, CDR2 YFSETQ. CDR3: CASSPRDSSGYTF. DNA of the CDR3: TGCGCCAGCAGCCCCCGGGACTCAAGTGGCTACACCTTC.

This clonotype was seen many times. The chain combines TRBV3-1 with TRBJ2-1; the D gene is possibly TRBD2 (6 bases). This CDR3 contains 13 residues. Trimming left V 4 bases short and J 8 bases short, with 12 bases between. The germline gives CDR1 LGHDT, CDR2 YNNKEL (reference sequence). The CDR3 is CASSPRWGDEQFF. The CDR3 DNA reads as TGTGCCAGCAGCCCCAGATGGGGGGATGAGCAGTTCTTC.

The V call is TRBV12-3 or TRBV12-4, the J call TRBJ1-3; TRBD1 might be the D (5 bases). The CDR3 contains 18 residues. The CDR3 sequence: CTNSLGRGTVSSGNTIYF. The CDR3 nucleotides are TGTACCAACAGTTTAGGACGGGGGACGGTCAGCTCTGGAAACACCATATATTTT.

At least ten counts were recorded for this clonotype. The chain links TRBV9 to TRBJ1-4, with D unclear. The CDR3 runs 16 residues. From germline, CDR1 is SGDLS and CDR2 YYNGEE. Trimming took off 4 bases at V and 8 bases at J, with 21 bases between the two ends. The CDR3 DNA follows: TGTGCCAGCAGCCAAACCGGCAACCCCGGGTGGGAAAAACTGTTTTTT. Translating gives CASSQTGNPGWEKLFF.

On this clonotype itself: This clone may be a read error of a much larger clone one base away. This CDR3 reads CAICQLPGLYSNQPQHF. DNA of the CDR3: TGTGCCATCTGTCAATTACCGGGGCTTTATAGCAATCAGCCCCAGCATTTT. V and J are TRBV2 and TRBJ1-5; D is perhaps TRBD1 (5 bases). The germline CDR1 and CDR2 sequences are SNHLY and FYNNEI. Trimming shortened V by 10 bases and J by 0 bases, and 22 bases separated the two germline ends. The CDR3 runs 17 residues.

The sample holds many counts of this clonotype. In DNA, the CDR3 is TGTGCCACCAGTGATTTTGGCAGGACCGGGGAGCTGTTTTTT. Translated: CATSDFGRTGELFF. This chain connects TRBV24-1 to TRBJ2-2; D gene uncertain. V was cut by 1 base and J by 5 bases, with 7 bases left in between. The germline V gene has CDR1 KGHDR and CDR2 SFDVKD. The CDR3 has 14 amino acids.

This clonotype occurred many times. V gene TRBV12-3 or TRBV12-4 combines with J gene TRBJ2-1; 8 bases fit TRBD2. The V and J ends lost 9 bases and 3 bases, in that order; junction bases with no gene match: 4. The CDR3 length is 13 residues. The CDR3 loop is CASLGGDYNEQFF. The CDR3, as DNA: TGTGCCAGTCTCGGGGGGGACTACAATGAGCAGTTCTTC.

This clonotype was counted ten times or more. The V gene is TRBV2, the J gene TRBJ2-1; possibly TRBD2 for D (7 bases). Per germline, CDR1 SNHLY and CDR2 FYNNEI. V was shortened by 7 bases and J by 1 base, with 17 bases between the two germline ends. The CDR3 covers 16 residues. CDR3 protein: CASTRGGAMSYNEQFF. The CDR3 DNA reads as TGTGCCAGCACCCGTGGGGGGGCCATGTCCTACAATGAGCAGTTCTTC.

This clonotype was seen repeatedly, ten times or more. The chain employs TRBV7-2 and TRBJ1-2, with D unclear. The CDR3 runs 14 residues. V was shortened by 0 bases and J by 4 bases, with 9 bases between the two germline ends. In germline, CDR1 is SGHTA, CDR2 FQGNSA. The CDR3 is CASSLAIPPYGYTF. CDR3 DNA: TGTGCCAGCAGCTTAGCGATTCCCCCCTATGGCTACACCTTC.

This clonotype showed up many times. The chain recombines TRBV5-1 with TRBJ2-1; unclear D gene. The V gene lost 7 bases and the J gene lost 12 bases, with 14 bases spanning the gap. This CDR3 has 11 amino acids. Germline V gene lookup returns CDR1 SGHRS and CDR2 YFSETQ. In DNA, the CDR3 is TGCGCCAGCTGGAATGAGGTGAGGCAGTTCTTC. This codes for CASWNEVRQFF. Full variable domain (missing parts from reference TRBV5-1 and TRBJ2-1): KAGVTQTPRYLIKTRGQQVTLSCSPISGHRSVSWYQQTPGQGLQFLFEYFSETQRNKGNFPGRFSGRQFSNSRSEMNVSTLELGDSALYLCASWNEVRQFFGPGTRLTVL.

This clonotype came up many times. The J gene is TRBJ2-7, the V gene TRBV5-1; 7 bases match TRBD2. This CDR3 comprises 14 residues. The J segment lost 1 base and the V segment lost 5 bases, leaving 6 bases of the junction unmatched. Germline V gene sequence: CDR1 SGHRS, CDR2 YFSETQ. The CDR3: CASSWASGSYEQYF. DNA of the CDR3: TGCGCCAGCAGTTGGGCTAGCGGTTCCTACGAGCAGTACTTC.

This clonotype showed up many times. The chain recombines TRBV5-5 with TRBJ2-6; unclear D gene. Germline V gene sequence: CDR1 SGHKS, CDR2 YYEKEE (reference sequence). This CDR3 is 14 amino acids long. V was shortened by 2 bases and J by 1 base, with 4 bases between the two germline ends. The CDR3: CASSLMSGANVLTF. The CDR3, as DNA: TGTGCCAGCAGCTTAATGTCTGGGGCCAACGTCCTGACTTTC.

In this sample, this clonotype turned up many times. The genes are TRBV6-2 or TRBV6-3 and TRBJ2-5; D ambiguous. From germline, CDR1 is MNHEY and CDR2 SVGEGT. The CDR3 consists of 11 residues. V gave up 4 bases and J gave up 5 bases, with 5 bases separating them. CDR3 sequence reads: CASSFPETQYF. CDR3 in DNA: TGTGCCAGCAGTTTTCCGGAGACCCAGTACTTC.

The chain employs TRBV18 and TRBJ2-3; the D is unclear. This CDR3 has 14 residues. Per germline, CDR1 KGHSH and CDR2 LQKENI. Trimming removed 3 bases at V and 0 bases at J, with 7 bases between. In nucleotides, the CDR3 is TGTGCCAGCTCACCGCGGCTTAGCACAGATACGCAGTATTTT. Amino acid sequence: CASSPRLSTDTQYF. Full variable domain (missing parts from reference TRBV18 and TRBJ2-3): NAGVMQNPRHLVRRRGQEARLRCSPMKGHSHVYWYRQLPEEGLKFMVYLQKENIIDESGMPKERFSAEFPKEGPSILRIQQVVRGDSAAYFCASSPRLSTDTQYFGPGTRLTVL.

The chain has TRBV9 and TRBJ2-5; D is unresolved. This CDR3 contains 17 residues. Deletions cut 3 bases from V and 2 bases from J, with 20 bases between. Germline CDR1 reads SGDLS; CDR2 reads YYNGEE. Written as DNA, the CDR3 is TGTGCCAGCAGCGATCACGTGAGAGAACGAGGACAAGAGACCCAGTACTTC. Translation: CASSDHVRERGQETQYF.

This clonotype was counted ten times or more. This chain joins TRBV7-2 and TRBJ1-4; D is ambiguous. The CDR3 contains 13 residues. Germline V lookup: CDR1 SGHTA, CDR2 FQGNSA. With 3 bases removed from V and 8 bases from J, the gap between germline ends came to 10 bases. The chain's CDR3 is CASSFSLAEKLFF. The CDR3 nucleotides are TGTGCCAGCAGCTTCTCTTTGGCGGAAAAACTGTTTTTT.

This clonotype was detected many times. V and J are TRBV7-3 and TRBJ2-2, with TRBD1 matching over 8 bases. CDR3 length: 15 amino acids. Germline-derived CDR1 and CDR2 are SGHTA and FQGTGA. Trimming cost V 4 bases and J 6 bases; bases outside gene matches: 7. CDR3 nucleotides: TGTGCCAGCAGCTCGGACAGGGCCACCCCCGGGGAGCTGTTTTTT. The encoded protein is CASSSDRATPGELFF.

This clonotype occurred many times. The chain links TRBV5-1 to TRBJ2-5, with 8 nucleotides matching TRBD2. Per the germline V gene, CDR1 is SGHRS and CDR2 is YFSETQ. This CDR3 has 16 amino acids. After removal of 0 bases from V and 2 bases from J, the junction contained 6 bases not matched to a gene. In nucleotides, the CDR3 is TGCGCCAGCAGCTTGGCCTTAGCGGGAAGACAAGAGACCCAGTACTTC. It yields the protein CASSLALAGRQETQYF.

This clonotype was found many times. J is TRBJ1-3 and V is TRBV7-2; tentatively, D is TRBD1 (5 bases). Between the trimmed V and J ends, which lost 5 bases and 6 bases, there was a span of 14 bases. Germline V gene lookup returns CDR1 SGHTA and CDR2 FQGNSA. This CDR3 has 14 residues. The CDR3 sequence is CASSPPGGANTIYF. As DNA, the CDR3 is TGTGCCAGCAGCCCGCCTGGGGGAGCAAACACCATATATTTT.

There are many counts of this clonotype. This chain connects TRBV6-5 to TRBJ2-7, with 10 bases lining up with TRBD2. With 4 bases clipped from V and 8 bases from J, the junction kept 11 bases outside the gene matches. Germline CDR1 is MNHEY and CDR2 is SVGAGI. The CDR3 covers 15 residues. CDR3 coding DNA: TGTGCCAGCAGTTCCAGGCTAGCGGGGGATTATCAGCAGTACTTC. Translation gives CASSSRLAGDYQQYF.

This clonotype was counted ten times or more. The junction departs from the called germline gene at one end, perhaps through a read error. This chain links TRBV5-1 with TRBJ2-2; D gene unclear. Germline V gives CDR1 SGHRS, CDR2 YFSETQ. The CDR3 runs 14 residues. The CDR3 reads CASSLDPNTGELFF. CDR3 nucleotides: TGTGCCAGCAGCTTAGACCCGAACACCGGGGAGCTGTTTTTT.

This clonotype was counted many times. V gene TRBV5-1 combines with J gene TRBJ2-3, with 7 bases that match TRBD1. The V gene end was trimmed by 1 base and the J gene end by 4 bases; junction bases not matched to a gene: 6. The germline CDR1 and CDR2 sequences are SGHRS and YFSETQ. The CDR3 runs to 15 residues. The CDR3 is CASSLIPGTADTQYF. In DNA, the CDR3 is TGCGCCAGCAGCTTGATACCCGGGACAGCAGATACGCAGTATTTT.

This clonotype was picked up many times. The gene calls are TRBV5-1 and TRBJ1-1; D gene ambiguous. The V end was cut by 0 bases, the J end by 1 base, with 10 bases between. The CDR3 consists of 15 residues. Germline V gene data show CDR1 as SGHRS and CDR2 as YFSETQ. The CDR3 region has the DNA TGCGCCAGCAGCTTGGACTCTCCCCCGAACACTGAAGCTTTCTTT. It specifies CASSLDSPPNTEAFF.

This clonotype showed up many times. As DNA, the CDR3 is TGTGCCAGCTCACCCCGGGACGGATCCTACGAGCAGTACTTC. As protein: CASSPRDGSYEQYF. This sequence joins TRBV18 and TRBJ2-7; D tentatively reads TRBD1 or TRBD2 (5 bases each). Germline CDR1 is KGHSH and CDR2 is LQKENI. The length of the CDR3 is 14 residues. Trimming left V 3 bases short and J 1 base short, with 10 bases between.

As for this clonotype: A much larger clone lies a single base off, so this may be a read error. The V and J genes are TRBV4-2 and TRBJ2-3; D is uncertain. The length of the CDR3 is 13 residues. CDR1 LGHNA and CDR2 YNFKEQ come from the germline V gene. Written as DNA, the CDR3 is TGTGCCAGCGGCCAAGACGGACGGGATACGCAGTATTTT. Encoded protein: CASGQDGRDTQYF.

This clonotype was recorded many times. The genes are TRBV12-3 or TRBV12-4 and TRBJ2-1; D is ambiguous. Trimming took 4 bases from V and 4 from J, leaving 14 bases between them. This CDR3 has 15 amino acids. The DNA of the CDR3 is TGTGCCAGCAGTTCCCGTCGACTGCAATACAATGAGCAGTTCTTC. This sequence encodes CASSSRRLQYNEQFF.

The CDR3 is CSVEAGGANYGYTF. The DNA of the CDR3 is TGCAGCGTTGAAGCCGGAGGGGCCAACTATGGCTACACCTTC. V is TRBV29-1 and J is TRBJ1-2, with TRBD1 as a possible D gene (5 bases). Germline assignment: CDR1 SQVTM and CDR2 ANQGSEA. This CDR3 is built from 14 residues. Trimming removed 1 base at V and 2 bases at J, with 11 bases between.